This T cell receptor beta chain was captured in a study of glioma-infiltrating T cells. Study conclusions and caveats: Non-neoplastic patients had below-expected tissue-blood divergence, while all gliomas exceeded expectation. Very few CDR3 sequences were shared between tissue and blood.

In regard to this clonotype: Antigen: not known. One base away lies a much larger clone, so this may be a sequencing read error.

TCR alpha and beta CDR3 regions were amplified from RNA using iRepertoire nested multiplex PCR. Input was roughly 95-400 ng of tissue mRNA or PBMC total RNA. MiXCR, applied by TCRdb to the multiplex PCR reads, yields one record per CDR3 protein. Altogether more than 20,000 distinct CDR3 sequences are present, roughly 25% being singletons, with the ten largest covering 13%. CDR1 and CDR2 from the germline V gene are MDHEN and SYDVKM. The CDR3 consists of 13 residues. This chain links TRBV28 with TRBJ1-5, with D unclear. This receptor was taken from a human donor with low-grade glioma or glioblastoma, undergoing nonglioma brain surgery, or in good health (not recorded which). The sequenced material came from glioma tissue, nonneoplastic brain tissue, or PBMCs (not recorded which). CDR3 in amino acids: CASRKGWDQPRHF. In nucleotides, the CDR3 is TGTGCCAGCAGGAAAGGTTGGGATCAGCCCCGGCATTTT. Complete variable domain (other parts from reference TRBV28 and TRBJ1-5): DVKVTQSSRYLVKRTGEKVFLECVQDMDHENMFWYRQDPGLGLRLIYFSYDVKMKEKGDIPEGYSVSREKKERFSLILESASTNQTSMYLCASRKGWDQPRHFGDGTRLSIL.